This T cell receptor (beta chain) was captured in a study of technical replicates of blood from several donors. The table came from immunoSEQ multiplex PCR; TCRdb's copy has only in-frame clones and leaves some out. The profile covers some 57,000 clones, with approximately 97% appearing a single time and just under 0.2% taken by the ten largest. The specimen sequenced was T cells isolated from PBMCs. The sequence was obtained from a human donor in good health.

The CDR3 region is CASMGQGAYEQYF. Here the CDR3 DNA reads TGTGCCAGCATGGGACAGGGGGCTTACGAGCAGTACTTC. V and J are TRBV2 and TRBJ2-7; 12 bases line up with TRBD1. The V segment lost 7 bases and the J segment 4 bases; nucleotides outside the gene matches: 2. The germline CDR1 and CDR2 sequences are SNHLY and FYNNEI. The CDR3 extends over 13 amino acids.